This T cell receptor beta chain is from a study of multiple sclerosis patients with progressive multifocal leukoencephalopathy. Time point noted: before natalizumab initiation. Generated by immunoSEQ multiplex PCR, the TCRdb table keeps only in-frame clones and is missing some. The sample has about 30,000 clones, approximately 92% seen once; the top ten hold about 1.9%. Sample: PBMCs. The sequence was obtained from a man aged 25-45 years with multiple sclerosis.

This CDR3 reads CASSEKGTTSLAKNIQYF. CDR3 in DNA: TGTGCCAGCAGTGAAAAAGGGACTACTTCGCTAGCCAAAAACATTCAGTACTTC. The chain joins TRBV6-1 to TRBJ2-4; TRBD2 aligns across 7 bases. The junction had 10 bases not matched to a gene; V was cut back by 2 bases and J by 0 bases. Per germline, CDR1 MNHNS and CDR2 SASEGT. This CDR3 is built from 18 residues.